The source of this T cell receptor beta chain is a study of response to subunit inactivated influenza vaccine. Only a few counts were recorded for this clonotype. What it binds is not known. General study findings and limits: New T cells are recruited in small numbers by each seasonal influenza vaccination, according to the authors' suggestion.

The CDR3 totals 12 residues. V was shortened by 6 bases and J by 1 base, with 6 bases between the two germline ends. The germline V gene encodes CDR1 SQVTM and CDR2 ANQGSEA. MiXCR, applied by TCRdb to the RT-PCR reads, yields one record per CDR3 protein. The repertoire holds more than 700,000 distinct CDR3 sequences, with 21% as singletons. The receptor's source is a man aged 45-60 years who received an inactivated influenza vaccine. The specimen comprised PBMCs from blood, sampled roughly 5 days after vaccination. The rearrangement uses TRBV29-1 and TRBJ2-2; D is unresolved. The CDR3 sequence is CSVKQNTGELFF. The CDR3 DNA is TGCAGCGTGAAACAGAACACCGGGGAGCTGTTTTTT.